This is a list of T cell receptor beta chains from one sample in a study. TCRdb redid the calling of the 5' RACE reads with MiXCR, one entry per CDR3 protein. The repertoire holds about 64,000 distinct CDR3 sequences, 22% seen once, with under 3.5% in the top ten. Sequencing was done on a sample of memory CD4+ T cells sorted from a lymph node. Every receptor here comes from a female donor with breast cancer. Each CDR3 is given with its conserved first and last residue. Some rows mark clone size as missing; the rest say once, few, many or name a class of expanded clone.

many	13	TRBJ1-5	TRBV11-2	CASSLYPNQPQHF
.	15	TRBJ1-4	TRBV7-9	CASSLDGADGEKLFF
.	15	TRBJ2-2	TRBV2	CASQYQGSNTGELFF
many	15	TRBJ2-2	TRBV29-1	CSVGWSSGSNGELFF
many	15	TRBJ2-2	TRBV20-1	CSARRDRGNTGELFF
few	16	TRBJ1-1	TRBV5-1	CASSLTLQTMNTEAFF
.	13	TRBJ2-7	TRBV11-2	CASSLPGHYEQYF
.	12	TRBJ2-1	TRBV15	CATSRQNTDSYF
many	15	TRBJ2-5	TRBV7-2	CASSPDSAGGGTQYF
few	13	TRBJ2-7	TRBV6-5	CASSYPQAGVVNF
few	16	TRBJ2-1	TRBV7-2	CASSLKRVHSYNEQFF
.	14	TRBJ1-4	TRBV5-1	CASRSGTGDGKLFF
many	15	TRBJ2-1	TRBV7-2	CASSSLAAVGHEQFF
many	19	TRBJ1-2	TRBV6-5	CASSQQGLGQGANNYGYTF
.	15	TRBJ1-2	TRBV30	CAWTRDGQANYGYTF